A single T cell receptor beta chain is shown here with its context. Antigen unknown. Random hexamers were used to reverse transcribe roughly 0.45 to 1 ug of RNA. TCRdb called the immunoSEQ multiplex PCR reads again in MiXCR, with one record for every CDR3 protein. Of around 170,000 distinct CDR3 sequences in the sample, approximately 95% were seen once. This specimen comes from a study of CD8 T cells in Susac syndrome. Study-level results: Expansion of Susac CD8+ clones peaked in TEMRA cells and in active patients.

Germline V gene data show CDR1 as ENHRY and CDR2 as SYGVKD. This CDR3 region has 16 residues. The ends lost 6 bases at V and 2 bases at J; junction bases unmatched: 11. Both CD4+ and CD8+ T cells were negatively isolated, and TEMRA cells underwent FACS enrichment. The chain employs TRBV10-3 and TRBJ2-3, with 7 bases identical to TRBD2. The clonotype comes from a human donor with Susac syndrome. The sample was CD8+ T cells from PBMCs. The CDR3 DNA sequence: TGTGCCATCAGCGACCCGCTAGCGGCACCCACAGATACGCAGTATTTT. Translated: CAISDPLAAPTDTQYF.